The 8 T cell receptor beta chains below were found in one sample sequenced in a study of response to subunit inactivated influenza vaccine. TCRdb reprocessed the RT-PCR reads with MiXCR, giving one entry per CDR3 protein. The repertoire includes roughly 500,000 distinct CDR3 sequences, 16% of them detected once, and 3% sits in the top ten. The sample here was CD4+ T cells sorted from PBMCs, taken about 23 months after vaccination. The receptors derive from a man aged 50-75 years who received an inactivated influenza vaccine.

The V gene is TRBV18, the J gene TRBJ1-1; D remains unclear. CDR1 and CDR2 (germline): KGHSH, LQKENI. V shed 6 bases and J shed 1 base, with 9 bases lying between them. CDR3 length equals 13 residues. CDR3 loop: CASSHDKNTEAFF. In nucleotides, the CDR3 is TGTGCCAGCTCTCACGACAAGAACACTGAAGCTTTCTTT.

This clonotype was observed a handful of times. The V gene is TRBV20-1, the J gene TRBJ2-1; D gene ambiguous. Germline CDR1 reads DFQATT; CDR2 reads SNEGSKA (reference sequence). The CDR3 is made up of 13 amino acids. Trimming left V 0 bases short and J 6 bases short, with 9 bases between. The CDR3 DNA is TGCAGTGCTAGAGATACAGTGGGCAATGAGCAGTTCTTC. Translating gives CSARDTVGNEQFF.

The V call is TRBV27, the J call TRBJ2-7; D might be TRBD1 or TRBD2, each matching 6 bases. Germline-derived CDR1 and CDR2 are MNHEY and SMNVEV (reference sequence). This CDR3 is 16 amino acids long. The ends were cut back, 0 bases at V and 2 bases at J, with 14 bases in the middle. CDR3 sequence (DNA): TGTGCCAGCAGTTTATCGGGGGGCAGCCGAACCTACGAGCAGTACTTC. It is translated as CASSLSGGSRTYEQYF.

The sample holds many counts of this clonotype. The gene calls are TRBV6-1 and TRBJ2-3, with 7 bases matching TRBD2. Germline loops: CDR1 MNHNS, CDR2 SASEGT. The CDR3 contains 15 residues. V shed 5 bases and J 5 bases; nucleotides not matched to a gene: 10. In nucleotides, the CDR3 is TGTGCCAGCAGTACCAAGACTAGCTTGGTAGATACGCAGTATTTT. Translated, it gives CASSTKTSLVDTQYF.

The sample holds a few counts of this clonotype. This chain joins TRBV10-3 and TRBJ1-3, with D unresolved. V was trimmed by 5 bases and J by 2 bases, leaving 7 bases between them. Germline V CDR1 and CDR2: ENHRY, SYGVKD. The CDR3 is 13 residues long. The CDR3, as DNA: TGTGCCATCAGTCGTCCCCCTGGAAACACCATATATTTT. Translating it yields CAISRPPGNTIYF.

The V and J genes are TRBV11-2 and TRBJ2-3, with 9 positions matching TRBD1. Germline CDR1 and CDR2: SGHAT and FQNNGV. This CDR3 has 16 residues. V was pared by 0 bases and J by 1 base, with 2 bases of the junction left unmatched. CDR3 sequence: CASSLEGQGRTDTQYF. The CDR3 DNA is TGTGCCAGCAGCTTAGAGGGACAGGGACGCACAGATACGCAGTATTTT.

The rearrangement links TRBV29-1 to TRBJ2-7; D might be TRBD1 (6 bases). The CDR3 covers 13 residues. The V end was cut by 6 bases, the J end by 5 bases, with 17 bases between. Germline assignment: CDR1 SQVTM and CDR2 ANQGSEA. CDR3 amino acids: CSVETGLGNEQYF. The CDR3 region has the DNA TGCAGCGTGGAAACAGGGTTAGGAAACGAGCAGTACTTC.

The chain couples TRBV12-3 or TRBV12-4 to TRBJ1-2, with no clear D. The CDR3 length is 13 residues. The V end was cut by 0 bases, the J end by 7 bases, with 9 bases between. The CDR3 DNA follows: TGTGCCAGCAGTTTAGCGGGCAGTTTTGGCTACACCTTC. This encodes CASSLAGSFGYTF.